This T cell receptor (beta chain) was found in a study of early T cells in non-severe SARS-CoV-2 infection. Germline CDR1 and CDR2: SGHTA and FQGNSA. Trimming took off 1 base at V and 7 bases at J, with 17 bases between the two ends. The CDR3 consists of 16 residues. Whole-study results and caveats: VDJdb-based annotation leaned toward anti-spike CD8 responses and missed private and CD4 specificities.

MiXCR, applied by TCRdb to the 5' RACE reads, yields one record per CDR3 protein. Of tens of thousands of distinct CDR3 sequences detected, approximately 10% appear once; the ten largest clones hold 6.5%. This clonotype was seen at least ten times. What it binds is not known. Sequencing used whole blood. This receptor was identified in an adult who was a healthcare worker with PCR-confirmed SARS-CoV-2 infection or an uninfected control (not recorded which). The chain employs TRBV7-2 and TRBJ2-1; D not certain. The CDR3 loop reads CASSLGVGLVANEQFF. The CDR3 nucleotides read TGTGCCAGCAGCTTAGGGGTAGGGTTGGTCGCGAATGAGCAGTTCTTC.